These T cell receptor beta chains were read from a single sample in a study of OX40 agonist ivuxolimab in advanced cancers. Assay: immunoSEQ multiplex PCR; the TCRdb copy retains only in-frame clones and omits some. Of tens of thousands of clones listed, approximately 80% are singletons. This specimen was CD4+ or CD8+ T cells sorted from blood, taken in a trial of the OX40 agonist ivuxolimab. Receptors were obtained from an adult with an advanced solid tumor such as melanoma, head and neck, liver or kidney cancer. Each CDR3 is given with its conserved first and last residue. The D gene is left open where the match is weak. Clone size is given for some rows only: seen once, a few or many times, or a class if the clone is expanded.

J,D,V,size,CDR3,DNA
TRBJ1-2,-,TRBV18,-,CASSPSGSNYGYTF,TGTGCCAGCTCACCTTCGGGATCTAACTATGGCTACACCTTC
TRBJ1-6,-,TRBV27,-,CASSVRYNSPLHF,TGTGCCAGCAGCGTTCGGTATAATTCACCCCTCCACTTT
TRBJ2-1,-,TRBV5-1,-,CASSLRYGLLDNEQFF,TGCGCCAGCAGCTTGAGGTATGGACTCTTAGACAATGAGCAGTTCTTC
TRBJ2-1,-,TRBV9,once,CASNVGRERYNEQFF,TGTGCCAGCAACGTAGGCCGGGAGCGGTACAATGAGCAGTTCTTC
TRBJ2-3,TRBD2,TRBV29-1,-,CSVFLVLAGGEGPTDTQYF,TGCAGCGTTTTCCTCGTCCTAGCGGGAGGGGAAGGTCCCACAGATACGCAGTATTTT
TRBJ2-3,-,TRBV5-4,-,CASSPPGLPSTDTQYF,TGTGCCAGCAGCCCCCCGGGACTTCCCTCCACAGATACGCAGTATTTT
TRBJ2-3,-,TRBV9,few,CATLGGITDTQYF,TGTGCCACCCTAGGGGGTATCACAGATACGCAGTATTTT
TRBJ2-1,TRBD2,TRBV5-8,few,CASSLVSGSYNEQFF,TGTGCCAGCAGCTTGGTTAGCGGGAGTTACAATGAGCAGTTCTTC
TRBJ2-5,TRBD1,TRBV7-9,-,CASSLRTGGSQETQYF,TGTGCCAGCAGCTTGCGGACAGGGGGTTCTCAAGAGACCCAGTACTTC
TRBJ2-1,-,TRBV7-2,-,CASSVDSSSYNEQFF,TGTGCCAGCAGCGTAGATAGCAGCTCCTACAATGAGCAGTTCTTC
TRBJ2-7,-,TRBV15,-,CATSRTSRAEQYF,TGTGCCACCAGCAGAACTAGCCGGGCCGAGCAGTACTTC
TRBJ2-5,-,TRBV12-5,-,CASGLGTSGETQYF,TGTGCTAGTGGTTTGGGGACTTCGGGGGAGACCCAGTACTTC
TRBJ1-4,TRBD1,TRBV28,-,CASSLLGSQGDEKLFF,TGTGCCAGCAGTTTACTAGGGTCCCAGGGGGATGAAAAACTGTTTTTT
TRBJ2-1,TRBD2,TRBV10-1,once,CASAGLASSSYNEQFF,TGCGCCAGCGCGGGACTAGCGTCGAGCTCCTACAATGAGCAGTTCTTC
TRBJ1-3,-,TRBV18,-,CASSPFGNTIYF,TGTGCCAGCTCACCTTTTGGAAACACCATATATTTT
TRBJ1-5,-,TRBV27,-,CASSRGDGLHNQPQHF,TGTGCCAGCAGCCGGGGGGACGGGCTACACAATCAGCCCCAGCATTTT
TRBJ2-7,-,TRBV7-2,-,CASTLTTGYEQYF,TGTGCCAGCACCTTAACGACCGGTTACGAGCAGTACTTC
TRBJ2-1,-,TRBV18,-,CASSPQGINEQFF,TGTGCCAGCTCACCACAGGGGATCAATGAGCAGTTCTTC
TRBJ2-5,-,TRBV7-2,-,CASSDRRGETQYF,TGTGCCAGCAGCGACAGGCGGGGAGAGACCCAGTACTTC
TRBJ1-2,TRBD1,TRBV6-6,-,CASRRGTDLFYGYTF,TGTGCCAGCAGGCGAGGGACAGACTTATTCTATGGCTACACCTTC
TRBJ2-5,TRBD2,TRBV4-2,-,CASSQIGLAGAETQYF,TGTGCCAGCAGCCAAATAGGACTAGCGGGAGCAGAGACCCAGTACTTC
TRBJ1-5,TRBD1,TRBV6-5,-,CASDDREGQPQHF,TGTGCCAGCGACGACAGGGAGGGTCAGCCCCAGCATTTT
TRBJ1-1,-,TRBV27,-,CASTPLGTRGGAEAFF,TGTGCCAGCACCCCCTTAGGGACCCGGGGGGGGGCTGAAGCTTTCTTT
TRBJ1-2,TRBD1,TRBV7-9,-,CASSLGGGQGANGYTF,TGTGCCAGCAGCTTAGGAGGGGGACAGGGGGCAAATGGCTACACCTTC
TRBJ2-1,TRBD1,TRBV7-2,-,CASSLRRQGVEQFF,TGTGCCAGCAGCTTGAGGCGACAGGGGGTTGAGCAGTTCTTC